This TCR beta chain stems from a study of blood T cell repertoires in COVID-19. At the level of the study: Samples representing acute and convalescent COVID-19 were sourced from the United States, Italy and Spain.

In the study's own analysis: Estimates of nucleated cell counts were drawn from the amplification of reference gene primers. The table came from immunoSEQ multiplex PCR; TCRdb's copy has only in-frame clones and leaves some out. Clonal size and the V and J genes are those of that table, whereas D and trimming came from the DNA. The sample yields about 46,000 clones, around four fifths seen once. V shed 5 bases and J 0 bases; nucleotides not matched to a gene: 6. The germline V gene has CDR1 LNHDA and CDR2 SQIVND (reference sequence). This CDR3 comprises 15 residues. Sequenced material: peripheral blood. V is TRBV19 and J is TRBJ1-2; 7 positions agree with TRBD1. The TCR originated in a woman older than 75 with acute or convalescent COVID-19. The CDR3 DNA is TGTGCCAGTAGTCACCCGGGACAGACTAACTATGGCTACACCTTC. This encodes CASSHPGQTNYGYTF.